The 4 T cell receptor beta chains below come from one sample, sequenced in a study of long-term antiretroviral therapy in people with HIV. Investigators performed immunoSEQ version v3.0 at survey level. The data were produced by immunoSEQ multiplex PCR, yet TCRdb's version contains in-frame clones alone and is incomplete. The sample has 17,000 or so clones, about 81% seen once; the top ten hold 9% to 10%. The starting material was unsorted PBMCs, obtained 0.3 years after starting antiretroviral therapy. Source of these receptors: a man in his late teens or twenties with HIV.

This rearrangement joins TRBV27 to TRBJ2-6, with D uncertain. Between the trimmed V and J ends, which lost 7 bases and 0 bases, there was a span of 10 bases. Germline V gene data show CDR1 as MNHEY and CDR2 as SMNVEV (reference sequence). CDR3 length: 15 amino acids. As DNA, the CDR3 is TGTGCCAGCAAGTATGTAAGCTCTGGGGCCAACGTCCTGACTTTC. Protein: CASKYVSSGANVLTF.

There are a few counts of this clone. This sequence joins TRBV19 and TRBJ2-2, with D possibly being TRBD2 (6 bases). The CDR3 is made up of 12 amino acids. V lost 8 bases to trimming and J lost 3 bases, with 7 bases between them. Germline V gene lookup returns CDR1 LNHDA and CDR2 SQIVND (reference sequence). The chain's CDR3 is CASRGYTGELFF. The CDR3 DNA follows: TGTGCCAGTCGGGGGTACACCGGGGAGCTGTTTTTT.

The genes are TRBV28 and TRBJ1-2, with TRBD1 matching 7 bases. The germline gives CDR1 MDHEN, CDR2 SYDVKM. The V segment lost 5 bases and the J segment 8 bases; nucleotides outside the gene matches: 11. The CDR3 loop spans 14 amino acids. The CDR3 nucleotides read TGTGCCAGCAGTCCGACAGGGCTTTCTGGAGGCTACACCTTC. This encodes CASSPTGLSGGYTF.

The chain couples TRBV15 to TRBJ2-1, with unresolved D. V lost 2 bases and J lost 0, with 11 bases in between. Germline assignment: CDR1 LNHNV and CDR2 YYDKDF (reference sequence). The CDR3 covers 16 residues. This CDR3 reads CATSRTYSSSYNEQFF. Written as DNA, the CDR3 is TGTGCCACCAGCAGAACCTACTCGAGCTCCTACAATGAGCAGTTCTTC. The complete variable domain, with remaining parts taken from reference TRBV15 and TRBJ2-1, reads DAMVIQNPRYQVTQFGKPVTLSCSQTLNHNVMYWYQQKSSQAPKLLFHYYDKDFNNEADTPDNFQSRRPNTSFCFLDIRSPGLGDTAMYLCATSRTYSSSYNEQFFGPGTRLTVL.